This T cell receptor beta chain stems from a study of technical replicates of blood from a few donors (dated by TCRdb to about 2017). The library was generated by the immunoSEQ multiplex PCR assay. Drawn from immuneACCESS, this table holds only the in-frame rearrangements with V and J called that TCRdb kept. Clones are partly lost; checked studies trace under half to an unresolved V gene and leave the rest unexplained. The sample table contains approximately 59,000 clones; only one count was recorded for nearly 95% of them. Clones ranked in the top ten supply 3.1% of the sample. As concerns this clone: Which antigen it targets is not known. There are no base qualities to consult, and no much larger clone falls within one base.

The junction carries 10 bases between V and J, which are trimmed by 5 bases and 2 bases respectively. The CDR1 and CDR2 encoded by the germline V gene are SNHLY and FYNNEI. The CDR3, cysteine through phenylalanine, is 14 amino acids long. Only CDR3 DNA remains: 42 bases, in frame from the first base. The clonotype originates from a human donor in good health. Some clones in this sample may be carry-over from other donors' samples. Sequenced sample: PBMCs. The chain couples TRBV2 to TRBJ1-5; the D region possibly corresponds to TRBD1 (5 bases align). The CDR3 protein is CASSIQARNQPQHF. In nucleotide form, the sequence is TGTGCCAGCAGTATACAGGCCCGCAATCAGCCCCAGCATTTT.